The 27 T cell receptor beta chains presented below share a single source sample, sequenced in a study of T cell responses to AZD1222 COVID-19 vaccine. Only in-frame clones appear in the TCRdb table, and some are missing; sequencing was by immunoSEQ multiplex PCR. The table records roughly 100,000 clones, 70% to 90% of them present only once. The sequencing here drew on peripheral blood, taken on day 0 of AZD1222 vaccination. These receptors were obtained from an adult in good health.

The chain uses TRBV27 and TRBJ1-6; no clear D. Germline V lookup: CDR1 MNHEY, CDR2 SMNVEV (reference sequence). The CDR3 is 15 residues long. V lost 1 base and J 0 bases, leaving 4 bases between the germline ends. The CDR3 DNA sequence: TGTGCCAGCAGTTTATACAGCTCCTATAATTCACCCCTCCACTTT. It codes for CASSLYSSYNSPLHF.

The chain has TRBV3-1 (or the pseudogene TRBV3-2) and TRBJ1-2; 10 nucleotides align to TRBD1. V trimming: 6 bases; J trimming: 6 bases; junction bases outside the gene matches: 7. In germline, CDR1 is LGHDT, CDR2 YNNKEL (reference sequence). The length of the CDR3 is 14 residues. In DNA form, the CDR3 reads TGTGCCAGCAGAACGGGACAGGGGTTCCATGGCTACACCTTC. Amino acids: CASRTGQGFHGYTF.

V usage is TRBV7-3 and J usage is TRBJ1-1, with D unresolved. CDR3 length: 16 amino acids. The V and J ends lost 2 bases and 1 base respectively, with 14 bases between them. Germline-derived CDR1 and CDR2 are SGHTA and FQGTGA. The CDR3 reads CASSLEAIRGNTEAFF. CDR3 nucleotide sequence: TGTGCCAGCAGCTTAGAGGCCATAAGAGGGAACACTGAAGCTTTCTTT.

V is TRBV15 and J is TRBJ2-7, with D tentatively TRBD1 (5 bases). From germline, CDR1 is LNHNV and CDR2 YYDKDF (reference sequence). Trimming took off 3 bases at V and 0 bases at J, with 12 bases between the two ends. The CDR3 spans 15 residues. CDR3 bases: TGTGCCACCAGCAGTGGACAAGACGGCTCCTACGAGCAGTACTTC. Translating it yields CATSSGQDGSYEQYF.

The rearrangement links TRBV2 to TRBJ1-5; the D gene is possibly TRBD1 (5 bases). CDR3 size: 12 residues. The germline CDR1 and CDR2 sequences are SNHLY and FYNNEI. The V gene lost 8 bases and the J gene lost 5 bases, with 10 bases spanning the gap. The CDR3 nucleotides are TGTGCCAGCTGGGGCGGGGATCAGCCCCAGCATTTT. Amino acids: CASWGGDQPQHF.

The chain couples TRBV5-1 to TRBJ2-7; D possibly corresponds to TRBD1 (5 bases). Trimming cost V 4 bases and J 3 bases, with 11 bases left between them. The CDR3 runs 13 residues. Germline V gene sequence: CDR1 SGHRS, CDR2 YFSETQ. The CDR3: CASSRTRGYEQYF. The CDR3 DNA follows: TGCGCCAGCAGCCGTACAAGGGGCTACGAGCAGTACTTC.

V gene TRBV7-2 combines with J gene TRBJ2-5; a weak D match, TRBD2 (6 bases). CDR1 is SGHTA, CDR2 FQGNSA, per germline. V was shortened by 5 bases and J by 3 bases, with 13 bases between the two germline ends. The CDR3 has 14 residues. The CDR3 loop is CASSRGGTKETQYF. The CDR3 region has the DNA TGTGCCAGCAGCCGGGGAGGTACGAAAGAGACCCAGTACTTC.

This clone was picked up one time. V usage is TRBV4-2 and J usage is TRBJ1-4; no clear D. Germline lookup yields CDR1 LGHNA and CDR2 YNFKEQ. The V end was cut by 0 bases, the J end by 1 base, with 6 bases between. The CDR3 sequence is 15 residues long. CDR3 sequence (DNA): TGTGCCAGCAGCCAAGAGAGCGGAACTAATGAAAAACTGTTTTTT. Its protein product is CASSQESGTNEKLFF.

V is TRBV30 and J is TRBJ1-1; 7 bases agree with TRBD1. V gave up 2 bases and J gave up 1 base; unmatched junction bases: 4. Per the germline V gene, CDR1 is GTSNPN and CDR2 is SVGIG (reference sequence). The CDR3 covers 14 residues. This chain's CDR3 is CAWSIGQANTEAFF. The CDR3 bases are TGTGCCTGGAGTATCGGACAGGCGAACACTGAAGCTTTCTTT.

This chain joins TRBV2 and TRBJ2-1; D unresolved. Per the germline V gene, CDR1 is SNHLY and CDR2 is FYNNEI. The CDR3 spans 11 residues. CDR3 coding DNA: TGTGCGCCGGTGGTTAACAATGAGCAGTTCTTC. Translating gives CAPVVNNEQFF.

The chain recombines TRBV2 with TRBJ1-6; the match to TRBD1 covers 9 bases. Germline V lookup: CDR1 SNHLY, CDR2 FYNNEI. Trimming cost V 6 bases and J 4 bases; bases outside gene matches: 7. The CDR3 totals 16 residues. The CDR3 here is CASSAGTGPYNSPLHF. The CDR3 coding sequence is TGTGCCAGCAGCGCCGGGACAGGGCCTTATAATTCACCCCTCCACTTT.

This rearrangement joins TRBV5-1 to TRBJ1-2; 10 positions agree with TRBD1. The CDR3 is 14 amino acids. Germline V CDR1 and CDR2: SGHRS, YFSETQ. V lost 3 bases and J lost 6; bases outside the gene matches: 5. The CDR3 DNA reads TGCGCCAGCAGCTGGGCTGGGACAGGGGATGGCTACACCTTC. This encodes CASSWAGTGDGYTF.

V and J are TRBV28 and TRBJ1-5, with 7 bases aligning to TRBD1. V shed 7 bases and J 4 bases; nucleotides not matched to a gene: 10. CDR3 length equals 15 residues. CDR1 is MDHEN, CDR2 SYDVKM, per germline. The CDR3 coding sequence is TGTGCCAGCATGGGGCAGGGGGTCATTAATCAGCCCCAGCATTTT. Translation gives CASMGQGVINQPQHF.

The CDR3 sequence is CSVASTSSTDTQYF. CDR3 nucleotides: TGCAGCGTAGCTAGCACCAGTAGCACAGATACGCAGTATTTT. This chain uses TRBV29-1 with TRBJ2-3, with D possibly matching TRBD2 (5 bases). This CDR3 contains 14 residues. Trimming removed 6 bases at V and 0 bases at J, with 13 bases between. Germline V gene lookup returns CDR1 SQVTM and CDR2 ANQGSEA.

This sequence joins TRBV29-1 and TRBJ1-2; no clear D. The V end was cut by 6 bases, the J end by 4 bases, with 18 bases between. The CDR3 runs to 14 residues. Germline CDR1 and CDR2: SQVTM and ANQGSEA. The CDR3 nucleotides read TGCAGCGTCGCTGCCGGCACAGAGGGCTATGGCTACACCTTC. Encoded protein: CSVAAGTEGYGYTF.

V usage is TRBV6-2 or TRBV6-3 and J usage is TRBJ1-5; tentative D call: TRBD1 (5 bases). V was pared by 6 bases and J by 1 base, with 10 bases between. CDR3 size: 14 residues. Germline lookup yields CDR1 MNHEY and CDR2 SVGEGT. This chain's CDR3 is CASSAWGSNQPQHF. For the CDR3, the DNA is TGTGCCAGCAGCGCTTGGGGGAGCAATCAGCCCCAGCATTTT.

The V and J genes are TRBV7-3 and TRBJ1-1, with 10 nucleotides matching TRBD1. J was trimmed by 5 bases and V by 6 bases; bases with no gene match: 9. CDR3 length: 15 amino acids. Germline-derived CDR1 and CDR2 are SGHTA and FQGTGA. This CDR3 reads CASRYGQGVYTEAFF. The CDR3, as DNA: TGTGCCAGCAGGTACGGACAGGGGGTGTATACTGAAGCTTTCTTT.

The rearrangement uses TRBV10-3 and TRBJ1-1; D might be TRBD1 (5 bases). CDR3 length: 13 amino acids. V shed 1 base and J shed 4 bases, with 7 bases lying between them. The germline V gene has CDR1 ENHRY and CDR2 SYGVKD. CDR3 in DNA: TGTGCCATCAGTGAGTTTGGGGGCACTGAAGCTTTCTTT. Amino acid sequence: CAISEFGGTEAFF.

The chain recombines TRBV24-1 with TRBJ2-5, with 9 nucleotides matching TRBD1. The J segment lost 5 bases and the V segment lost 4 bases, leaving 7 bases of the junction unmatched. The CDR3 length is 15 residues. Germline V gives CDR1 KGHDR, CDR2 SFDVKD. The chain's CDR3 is CATSDRTGGLETQYF. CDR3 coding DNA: TGTGCCACCAGTGACAGAACAGGGGGCCTTGAGACCCAGTACTTC.

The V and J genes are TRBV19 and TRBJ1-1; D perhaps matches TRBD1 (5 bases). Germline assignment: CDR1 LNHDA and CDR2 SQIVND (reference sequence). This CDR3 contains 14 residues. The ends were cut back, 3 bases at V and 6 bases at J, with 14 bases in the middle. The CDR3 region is CASSIRSGGAEAFF. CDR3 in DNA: TGTGCCAGTAGTATTAGATCTGGGGGTGCTGAAGCTTTCTTT.

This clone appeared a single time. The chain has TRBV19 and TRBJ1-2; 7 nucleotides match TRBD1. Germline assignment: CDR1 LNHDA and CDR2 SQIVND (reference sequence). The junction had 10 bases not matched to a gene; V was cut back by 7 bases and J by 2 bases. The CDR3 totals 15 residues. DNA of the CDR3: TGTGCCAGTACCACCCGGGGGGGACAGAACTATGGCTACACCTTC. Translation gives CASTTRGGQNYGYTF. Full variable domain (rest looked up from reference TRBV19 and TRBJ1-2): DGGITQSPKYLFRKEGQNVTLSCEQNLNHDAMYWYRQDPGQGLRLIYYSQIVNDFQKGDIAEGYSVSREKKESFPLTVTSAQKNPTAFYLCASTTRGGQNYGYTFGSGTRLTVV.

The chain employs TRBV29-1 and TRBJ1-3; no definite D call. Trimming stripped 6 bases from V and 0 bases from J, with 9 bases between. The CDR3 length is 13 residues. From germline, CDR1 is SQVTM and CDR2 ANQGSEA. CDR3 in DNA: TGCAGCGTGGGAGAAGTCTCTGGAAACACCATATATTTT. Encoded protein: CSVGEVSGNTIYF.

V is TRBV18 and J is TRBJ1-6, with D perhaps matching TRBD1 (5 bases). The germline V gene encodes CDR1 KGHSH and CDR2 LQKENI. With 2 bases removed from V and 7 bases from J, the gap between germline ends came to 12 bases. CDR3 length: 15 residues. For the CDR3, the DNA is TGTGCCAGCTCACCAGAGGCAGGGTGGAATTCACCCCTCCACTTT. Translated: CASSPEAGWNSPLHF.

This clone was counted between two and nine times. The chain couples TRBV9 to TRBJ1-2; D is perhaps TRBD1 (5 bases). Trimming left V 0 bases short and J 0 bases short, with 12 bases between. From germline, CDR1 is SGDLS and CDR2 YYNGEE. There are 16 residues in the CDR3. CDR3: CASSVAGQFTNYGYTF. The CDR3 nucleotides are TGTGCCAGCAGCGTAGCTGGACAATTCACTAACTATGGCTACACCTTC.

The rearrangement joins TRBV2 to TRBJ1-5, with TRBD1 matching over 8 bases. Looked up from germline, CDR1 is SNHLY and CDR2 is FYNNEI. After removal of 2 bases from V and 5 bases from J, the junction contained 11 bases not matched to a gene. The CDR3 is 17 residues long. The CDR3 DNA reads TGTGCCAGCAGTGAATTGGCGCCCGGGACAGGTCATCAGCCCCAGCATTTT. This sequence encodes CASSELAPGTGHQPQHF.

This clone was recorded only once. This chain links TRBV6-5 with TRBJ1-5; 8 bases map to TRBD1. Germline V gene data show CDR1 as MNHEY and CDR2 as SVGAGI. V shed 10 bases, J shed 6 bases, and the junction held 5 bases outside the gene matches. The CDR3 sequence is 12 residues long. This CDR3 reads CATQGAVQPQHF. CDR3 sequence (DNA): TGTGCCACCCAGGGGGCCGTTCAGCCCCAGCATTTT.

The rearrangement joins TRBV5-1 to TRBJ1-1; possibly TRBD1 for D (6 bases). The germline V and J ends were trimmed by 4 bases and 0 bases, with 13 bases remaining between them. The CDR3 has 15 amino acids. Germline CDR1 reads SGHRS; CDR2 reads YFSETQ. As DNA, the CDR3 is TGCGCCAGCAGCCCCCAGGGGAAAATGAACACTGAAGCTTTCTTT. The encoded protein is CASSPQGKMNTEAFF.